These 8 T cell receptor beta chains were all obtained from the same sample, sequenced in a study of blood T cell repertoires in COVID-19. Produced via immunoSEQ multiplex PCR; TCRdb's table is partial and in-frame only. The table records around 320,000 clones, almost 90% of them present only once. The sequenced sample was PBMCs or T cells enriched from blood (not recorded which). The receptors derive from a woman under 30 with acute COVID-19.

The V and J genes are TRBV5-1 and TRBJ2-3; D remains unclear. Germline CDR1 is SGHRS and CDR2 is YFSETQ. This CDR3 comprises 15 residues. Trimming left V 0 bases short and J 1 base short, with 9 bases between. The CDR3 DNA sequence: TGCGCCAGCAGCTTGGCCGAAGAGGGCACAGATACGCAGTATTTT. This sequence encodes CASSLAEEGTDTQYF.

The V and J genes are TRBV29-1 and TRBJ2-1; D gene unclear. This CDR3 has 12 residues. V was clipped by 2 bases and J by 11 bases, with 13 bases between them. Per germline, CDR1 SQVTM and CDR2 ANQGSEA. The chain's CDR3 is CSVESEPLKQFF. The CDR3 DNA follows: TGCAGCGTTGAATCAGAACCCTTAAAGCAGTTCTTC.

This chain connects TRBV10-3 to TRBJ2-3; 13 bases match TRBD2. This CDR3 has 15 amino acids. The V segment lost 6 bases and the J segment 1 base; nucleotides outside the gene matches: 1. Per germline, CDR1 ENHRY and CDR2 SYGVKD. The CDR3 nucleotides read TGTGCCATCAGCACTAGCGGGAGGGGCACAGATACGCAGTATTTT. Protein sequence: CAISTSGRGTDTQYF.

The chain links TRBV12-3 or TRBV12-4 to TRBJ2-7; 8 bases are shared with TRBD2. V shed 6 bases and J 5 bases; nucleotides not matched to a gene: 6. The CDR3 totals 13 residues. The CDR3 sequence: CASRRAGVHEQYF. DNA of the CDR3: TGTGCCAGCAGACGAGCGGGAGTCCACGAGCAGTACTTC.

The V and J genes are TRBV19 and TRBJ1-6, with TRBD1 identical over 11 bases. This CDR3 has 13 amino acids. CDR1 and CDR2 (germline): LNHDA, SQIVND (reference sequence). The V gene end was trimmed by 7 bases and the J gene end by 14 bases; junction bases not matched to a gene: 7. This CDR3 reads CASTPGTGGSLHF. CDR3 nucleotide sequence: TGTGCCAGTACCCCCGGGACAGGGGGGTCCCTCCACTTT.

The rearrangement joins TRBV3-1 (or the pseudogene TRBV3-2) to TRBJ2-1, with 8 positions matching TRBD2. The V segment lost 1 base and the J segment 1 base; nucleotides outside the gene matches: 3. Germline-derived CDR1 and CDR2 are LGHDT and YNNKEL (reference sequence). The CDR3 loop spans 16 amino acids. CDR3: CASSQVSSGSYNEQFF. The CDR3 nucleotides read TGTGCCAGCAGCCAAGTCTCTAGCGGGTCCTACAATGAGCAGTTCTTC.

V and J are TRBV10-3 and TRBJ2-7; 8 nucleotides match TRBD1. Germline trimming cut 6 bases from V and 2 bases from J; bases unmatched to any gene: 6. CDR1 is ENHRY, CDR2 SYGVKD, per germline. The CDR3 spans 14 residues. The CDR3 nucleotides read TGTGCCATCAGCAGGGACAGGAGTCCCTACGAGCAGTACTTC. It specifies CAISRDRSPYEQYF.

V is TRBV2 and J is TRBJ2-1, with a weak D call TRBD2 (5 bases). The V gene's germline CDR1 is SNHLY and CDR2 FYNNEI. Trimming removed 5 bases from V and 13 bases from J, with 15 bases in between. The CDR3 runs 12 residues. The CDR3 DNA follows: TGTGCCAGCAGTCCCATAGCGTTGGAACAGTTCTTC. It yields the protein CASSPIALEQFF.